A selection of T cell receptor beta chains follows, all from one sample in a study of blood T cell repertoires in COVID-19. Only in-frame clones appear in the TCRdb table, and some are missing; sequencing was by immunoSEQ multiplex PCR. The profile covers 52,000 or so clones, with about nine tenths appearing a single time and 7% to 10% taken by the ten largest. The sample consisted of peripheral blood. The origin of the receptors is a woman between 65 and 79 years old with active COVID-19. CDR3s leave out the opening cysteine and the closing phenylalanine or tryptophan.

CDR3aa: ASSYMSGPYEQY
v_gene: TRBV6-5
j_gene: TRBJ2-7

CDR3aa: ASSLGPIENYGYT
v_gene: TRBV7-2
j_gene: TRBJ1-2

CDR3aa: ASTSGRLGETQY
v_gene: TRBV19
j_gene: TRBJ2-5

CDR3aa: ASSQTSGSGYEQY
v_gene: TRBV4-1
j_gene: TRBJ2-7

CDR3aa: ASSIRQGGAGELF
v_gene: TRBV19
j_gene: TRBJ2-2

CDR3aa: ASSQWTGQDEKLF
v_gene: TRBV16
j_gene: TRBJ1-4

CDR3aa: ASSQEDSTGELF
v_gene: TRBV4-1
j_gene: TRBJ2-2

CDR3aa: SASRGGNTEAF
v_gene: TRBV20-1
j_gene: TRBJ1-1

CDR3aa: AWRKAGDPDTQY
v_gene: TRBV30
j_gene: TRBJ2-3

CDR3aa: ASSASGKTDTQY
v_gene: TRBV9
j_gene: TRBJ2-3

CDR3aa: ASSPDSRNNQPQH
v_gene: TRBV28
j_gene: TRBJ1-5

CDR3aa: ASSAWTGGNSPLH
v_gene: TRBV7-2
j_gene: TRBJ1-6

CDR3aa: ATSGTSLYEQY
v_gene: TRBV28
j_gene: TRBJ2-7

CDR3aa: ASSLSTNYGYT
v_gene: TRBV11-2
j_gene: TRBJ1-2

CDR3aa: ASTESTAYEQY
v_gene: TRBV7-9
j_gene: TRBJ2-7